The clone carrying this T cell receptor (beta chain) has more than one count but fewer than ten. Its antigen is undetermined. The V end lost 0 bases, the J end lost 0 bases, and 9 bases lay between the germline ends. The CDR3 is 15 residues long. Germline values: CDR1 SGHNT, CDR2 YYREEE (reference sequence). It was around 220 ng DNA, 25,000 to 35,000 T cell genomes, that sorted-subset replicate PCRs used. TCRdb's table, derived via immunoSEQ multiplex PCR, lists solely in-frame clones and lacks some. The data hold about 2.3 million clones, with approximately 95% observed a single time. Donors comprised only Caucasian adults living in Nashville, Tennessee. The data are from a study of shared clonotypes between healthy human individuals. Study-level points and caveats: The expectation was that sequencing depth would affect clonotype sharing among donors.

The receptor was isolated from a young man in good health. Some clones in this sample may be carry-over from other donors' samples. The sequenced material came from naive CD4+ T cells from PBMCs. The sample's subset: CD45RA+ positively selected. The chain is built from TRBV5-4 and TRBJ1-1; D is undetermined. The CDR3 reads CASSLVQTMNTEAFF. The CDR3 region has the DNA TGTGCCAGCAGCTTGGTGCAGACGATGAACACTGAAGCTTTCTTT.